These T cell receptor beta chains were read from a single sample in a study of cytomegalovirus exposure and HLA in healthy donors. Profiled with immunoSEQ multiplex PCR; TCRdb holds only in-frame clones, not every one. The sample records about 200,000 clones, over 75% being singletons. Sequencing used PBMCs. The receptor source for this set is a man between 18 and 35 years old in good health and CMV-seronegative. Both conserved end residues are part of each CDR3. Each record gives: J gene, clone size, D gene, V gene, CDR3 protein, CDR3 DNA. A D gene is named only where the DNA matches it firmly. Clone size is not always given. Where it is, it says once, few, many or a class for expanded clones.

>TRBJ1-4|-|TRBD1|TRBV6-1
CASRQGATNEKLFF
TGTGCCTCCAGACAGGGGGCGACTAATGAAAAACTGTTTTTT
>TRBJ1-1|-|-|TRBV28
CASSRTYMNTEAFF
TGTGCCAGCAGTCGGACATACATGAACACTGAAGCTTTCTTT
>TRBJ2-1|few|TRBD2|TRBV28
CASSLPAGDYNEQFF
TGTGCCAGCAGTTTACCAGCGGGAGACTACAATGAGCAGTTCTTC
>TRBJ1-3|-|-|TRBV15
CATSSFRQSGNTIYF
TGTGCCACCAGCAGTTTCCGACAGTCTGGAAACACCATATATTTT
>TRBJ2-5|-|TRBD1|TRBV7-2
CASSTWTGGGETQYF
TGTGCCAGCAGCACATGGACAGGGGGCGGAGAGACCCAGTACTTC
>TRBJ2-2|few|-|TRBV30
CAWSVVSNTGELFF
TGTGCCTGGAGTGTGGTTAGCAACACCGGGGAGCTGTTTTTT
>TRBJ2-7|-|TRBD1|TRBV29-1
CSARTGNYEQYF
TGCAGCGCTAGGACAGGGAACTACGAGCAGTACTTC
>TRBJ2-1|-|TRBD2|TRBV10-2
CASRSSGGNNEQFF
TGCGCCAGCAGGTCTAGCGGGGGGAACAATGAGCAGTTCTTC
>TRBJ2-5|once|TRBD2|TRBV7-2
CASSLVLAGGQGETQYF
TGTGCCAGCAGCTTAGTGTTAGCGGGAGGGCAGGGAGAGACCCAGTACTTC
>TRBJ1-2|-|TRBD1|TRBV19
CASSGPGQGYGYTF
TGTGCCAGTAGTGGACCGGGACAGGGGTATGGCTACACCTTC